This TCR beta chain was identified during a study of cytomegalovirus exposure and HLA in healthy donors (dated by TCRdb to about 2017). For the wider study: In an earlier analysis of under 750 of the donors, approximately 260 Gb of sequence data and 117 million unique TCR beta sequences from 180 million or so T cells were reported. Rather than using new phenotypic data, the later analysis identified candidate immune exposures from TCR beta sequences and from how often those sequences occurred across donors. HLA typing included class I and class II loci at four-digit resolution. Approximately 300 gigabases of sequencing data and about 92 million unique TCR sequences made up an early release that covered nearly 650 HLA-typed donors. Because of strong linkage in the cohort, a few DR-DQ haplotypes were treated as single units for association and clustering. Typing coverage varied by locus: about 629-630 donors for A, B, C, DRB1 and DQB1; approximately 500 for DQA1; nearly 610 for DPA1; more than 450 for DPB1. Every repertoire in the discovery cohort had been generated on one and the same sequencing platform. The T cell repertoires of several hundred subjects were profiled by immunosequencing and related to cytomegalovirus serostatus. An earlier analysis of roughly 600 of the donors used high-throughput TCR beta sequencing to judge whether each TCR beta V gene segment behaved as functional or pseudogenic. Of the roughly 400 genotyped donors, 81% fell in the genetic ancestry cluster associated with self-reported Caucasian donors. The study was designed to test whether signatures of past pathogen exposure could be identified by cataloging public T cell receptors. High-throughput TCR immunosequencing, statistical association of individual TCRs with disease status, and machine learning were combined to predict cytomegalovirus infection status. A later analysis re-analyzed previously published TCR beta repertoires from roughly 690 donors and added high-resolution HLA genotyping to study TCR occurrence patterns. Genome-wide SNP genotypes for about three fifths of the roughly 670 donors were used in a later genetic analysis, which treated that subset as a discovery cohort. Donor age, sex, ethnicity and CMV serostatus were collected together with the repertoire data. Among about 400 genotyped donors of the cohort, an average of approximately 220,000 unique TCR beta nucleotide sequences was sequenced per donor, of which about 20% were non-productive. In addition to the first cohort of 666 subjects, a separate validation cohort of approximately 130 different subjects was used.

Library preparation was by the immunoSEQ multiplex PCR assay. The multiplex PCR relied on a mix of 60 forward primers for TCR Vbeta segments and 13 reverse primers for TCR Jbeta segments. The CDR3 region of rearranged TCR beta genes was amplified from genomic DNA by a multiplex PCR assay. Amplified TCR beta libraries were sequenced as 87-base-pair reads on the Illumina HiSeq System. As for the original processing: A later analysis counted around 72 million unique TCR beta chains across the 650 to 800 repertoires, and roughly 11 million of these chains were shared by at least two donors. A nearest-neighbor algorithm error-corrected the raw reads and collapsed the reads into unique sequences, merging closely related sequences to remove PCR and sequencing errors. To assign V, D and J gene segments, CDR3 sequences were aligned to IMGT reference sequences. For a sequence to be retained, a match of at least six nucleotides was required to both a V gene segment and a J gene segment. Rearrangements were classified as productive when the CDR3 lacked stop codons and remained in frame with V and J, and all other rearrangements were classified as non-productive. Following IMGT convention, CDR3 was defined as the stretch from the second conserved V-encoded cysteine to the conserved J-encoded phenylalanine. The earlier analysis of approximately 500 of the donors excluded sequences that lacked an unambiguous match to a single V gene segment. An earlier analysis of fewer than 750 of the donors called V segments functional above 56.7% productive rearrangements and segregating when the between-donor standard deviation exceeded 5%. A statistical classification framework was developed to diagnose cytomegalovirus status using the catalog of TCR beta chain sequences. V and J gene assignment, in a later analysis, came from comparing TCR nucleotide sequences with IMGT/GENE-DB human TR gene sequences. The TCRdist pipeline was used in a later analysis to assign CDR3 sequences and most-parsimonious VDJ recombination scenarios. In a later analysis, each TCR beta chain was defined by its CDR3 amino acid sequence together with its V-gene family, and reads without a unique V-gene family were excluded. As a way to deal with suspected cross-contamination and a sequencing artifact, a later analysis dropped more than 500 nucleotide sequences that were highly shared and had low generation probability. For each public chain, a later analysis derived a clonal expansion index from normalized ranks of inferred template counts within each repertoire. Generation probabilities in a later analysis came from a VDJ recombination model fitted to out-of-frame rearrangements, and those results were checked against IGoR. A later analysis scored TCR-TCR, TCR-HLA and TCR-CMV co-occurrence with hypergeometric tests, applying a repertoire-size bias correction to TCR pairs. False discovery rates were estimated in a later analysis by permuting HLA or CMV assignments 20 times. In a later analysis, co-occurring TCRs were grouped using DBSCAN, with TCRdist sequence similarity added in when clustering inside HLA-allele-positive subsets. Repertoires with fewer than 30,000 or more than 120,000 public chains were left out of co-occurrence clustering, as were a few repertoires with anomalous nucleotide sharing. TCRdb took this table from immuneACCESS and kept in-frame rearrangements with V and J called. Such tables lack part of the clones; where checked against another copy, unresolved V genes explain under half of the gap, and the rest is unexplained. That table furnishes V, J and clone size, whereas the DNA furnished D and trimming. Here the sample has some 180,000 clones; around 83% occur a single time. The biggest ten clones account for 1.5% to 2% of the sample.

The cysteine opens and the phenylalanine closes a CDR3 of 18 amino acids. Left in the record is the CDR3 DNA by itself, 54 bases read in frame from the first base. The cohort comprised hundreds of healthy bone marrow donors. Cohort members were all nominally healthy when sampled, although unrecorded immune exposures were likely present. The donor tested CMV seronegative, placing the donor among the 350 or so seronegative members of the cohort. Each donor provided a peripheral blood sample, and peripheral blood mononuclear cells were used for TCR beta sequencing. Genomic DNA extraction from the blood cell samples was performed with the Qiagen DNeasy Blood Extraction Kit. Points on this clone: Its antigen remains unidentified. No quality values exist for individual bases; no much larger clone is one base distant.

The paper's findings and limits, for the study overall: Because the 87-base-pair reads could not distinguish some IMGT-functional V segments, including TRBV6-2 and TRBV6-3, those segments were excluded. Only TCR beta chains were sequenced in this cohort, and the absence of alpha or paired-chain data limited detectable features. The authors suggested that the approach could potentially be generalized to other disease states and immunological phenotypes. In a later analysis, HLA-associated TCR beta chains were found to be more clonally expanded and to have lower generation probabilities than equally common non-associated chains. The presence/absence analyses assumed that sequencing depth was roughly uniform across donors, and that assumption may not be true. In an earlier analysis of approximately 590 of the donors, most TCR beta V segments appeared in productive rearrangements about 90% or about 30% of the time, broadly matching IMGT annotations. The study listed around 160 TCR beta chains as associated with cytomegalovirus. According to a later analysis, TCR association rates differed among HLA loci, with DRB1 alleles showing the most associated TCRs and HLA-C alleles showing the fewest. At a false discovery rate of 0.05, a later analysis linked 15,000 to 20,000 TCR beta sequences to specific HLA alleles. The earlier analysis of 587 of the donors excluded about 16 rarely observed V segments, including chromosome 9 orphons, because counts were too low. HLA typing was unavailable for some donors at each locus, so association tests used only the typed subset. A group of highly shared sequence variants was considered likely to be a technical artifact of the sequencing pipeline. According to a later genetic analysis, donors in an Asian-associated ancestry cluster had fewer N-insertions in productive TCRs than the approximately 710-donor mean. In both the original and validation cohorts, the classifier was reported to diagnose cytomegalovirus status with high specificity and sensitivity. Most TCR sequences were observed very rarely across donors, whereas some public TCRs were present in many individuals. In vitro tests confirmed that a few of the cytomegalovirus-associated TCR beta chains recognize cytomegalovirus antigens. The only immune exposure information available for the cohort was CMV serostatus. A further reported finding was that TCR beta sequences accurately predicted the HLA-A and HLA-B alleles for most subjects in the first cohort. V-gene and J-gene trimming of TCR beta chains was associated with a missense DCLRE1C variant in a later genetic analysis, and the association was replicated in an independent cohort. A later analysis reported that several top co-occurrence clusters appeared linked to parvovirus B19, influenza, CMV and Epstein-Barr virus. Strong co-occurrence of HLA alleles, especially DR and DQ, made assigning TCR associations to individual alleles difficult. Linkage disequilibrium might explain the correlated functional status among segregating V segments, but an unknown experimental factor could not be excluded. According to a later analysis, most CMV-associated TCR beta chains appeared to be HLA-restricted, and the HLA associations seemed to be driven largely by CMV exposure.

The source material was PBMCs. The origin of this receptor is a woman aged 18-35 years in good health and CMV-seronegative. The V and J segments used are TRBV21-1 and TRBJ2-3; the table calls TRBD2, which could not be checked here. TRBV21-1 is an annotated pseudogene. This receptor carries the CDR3 CASSSRLAESSSTDTQYF. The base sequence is TGTGCCAGCAGCTCCCGACTAGCGGAGTCTTCTAGCACAGATACGCAGTATTTT.